A single T cell receptor (beta chain) is shown here with its context. In the authors' workflow: Estimation of nucleated cell counts relied on the amplification of reference gene primers. Only in-frame clones appear in the TCRdb table, and some are missing; sequencing was by immunoSEQ multiplex PCR. V and J calls and clone size are those listed in that table; D and trimming were worked out from the DNA. This sample has 90,000 to 100,000 clones, with roughly 85% found just once. The source of the sample is a study of blood T cell repertoires in COVID-19. Background on the study: Sample material is recorded as cDNA or gDNA derived from T cells, B-cell-depleted T cells, or PBMCs.

The CDR3 length is 15 residues. Trimming stripped 0 bases from V and 2 bases from J, with 12 bases between. Germline CDR1 and CDR2: SGDLS and YYNGEE. This receptor was obtained from an elderly man with acute or convalescent COVID-19. V gene TRBV9 combines with J gene TRBJ2-7; a weak D match, TRBD2 (6 bases). Sequencing input: peripheral blood. DNA for the CDR3: TGTGCCAGCAGCGTAGCGGGACTCGCACCCTACGAGCAGTACTTC. Residues: CASSVAGLAPYEQYF.